Below, one T cell receptor (beta chain) is given with its context. Its antigen is not known. The data were taken from a study of OX40 agonist ivuxolimab in advanced cancers. Across the study: Participants averaged roughly 60 years of age (range 23 to 79) and were about 85% male. Prior anti-PD-1, anti-PD-L1 or anti-CTLA-4 therapy did not bar entry, and more than 35% had some.

Profiled with immunoSEQ multiplex PCR; TCRdb holds only in-frame clones, not every one. The sample has more than 50,000 clones; 82% are singletons. People who had autoimmune disease history or systemic immunosuppression were excluded. Trimming took 3 bases from V and 7 from J; bases not matched to a gene: 7. CDR1 is MGHDK, CDR2 SYGVNS, per germline. The CDR3 extends over 15 amino acids. Study conclusions and caveats: Among the lowest levels of clonal expansion were found in partial responders at 0.1-3.0 mg/kg.

This receptor was identified in an adult with an advanced solid tumor such as melanoma, head and neck, liver or kidney cancer. The chain combines TRBV25-1 with TRBJ1-4; 8 nucleotides agree with TRBD1. The input for sequencing was CD4+ or CD8+ T cells sorted from blood, taken in a trial of the OX40 agonist ivuxolimab. For the CDR3, the DNA is TGTGCCAGCAGTGACCCGACAGGGGTGGGTGAAAAACTGTTTTTT. This gives the protein CASSDPTGVGEKLFF.